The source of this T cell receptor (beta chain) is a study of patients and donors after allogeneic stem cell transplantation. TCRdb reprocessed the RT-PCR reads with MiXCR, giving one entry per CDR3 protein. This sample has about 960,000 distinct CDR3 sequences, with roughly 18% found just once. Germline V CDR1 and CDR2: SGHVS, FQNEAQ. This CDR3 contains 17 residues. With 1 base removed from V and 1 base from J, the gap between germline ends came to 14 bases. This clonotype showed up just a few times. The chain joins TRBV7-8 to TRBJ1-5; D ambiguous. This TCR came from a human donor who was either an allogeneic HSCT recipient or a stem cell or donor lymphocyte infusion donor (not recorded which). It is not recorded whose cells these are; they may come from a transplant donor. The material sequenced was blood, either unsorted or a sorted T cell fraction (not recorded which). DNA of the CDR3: TGTGCCAGCAGCTTAGAAAGACCCCCGAGGAGCAATCAGCCCCAGCATTTT. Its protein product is CASSLERPPRSNQPQHF.